This T cell receptor (beta chain) was obtained from a study of T cell repertoires in cytomegalovirus infection. TCRdb ran MiXCR on the reads and lists one entry per CDR3 protein. The sample lists around 58,000 distinct CDR3 sequences, roughly 21% occurring once. The sample holds one count of this clonotype. The antigen remains undetermined. This CDR3 has 21 residues. V was clipped by 5 bases and J by 0 bases, with 29 bases between them. Germline V gene lookup returns CDR1 MNHEY and CDR2 SVGEGT. This chain uses TRBV6-2 or TRBV6-3 with TRBJ2-1; a weak D match, TRBD1 (6 bases). This clonotype was obtained from a human donor in good health (CMV status not recorded). Some clones in this sample may be carry-over from other donors' samples. Sequencing was performed on CD8+ T cells from cultured PBMCs, taken from culture after CMV antigen stimulation. CDR3: CASSPTRWGREGGSSYNEQFF. Written as DNA, the CDR3 is TGTGCCAGCAGTCCTACCCGATGGGGCAGGGAAGGGGGAAGCTCCTACAATGAGCAGTTCTTC.